The 19 T cell receptor beta chains reported below all come from one sample, sequenced in a study of T cell repertoires in cytomegalovirus infection. For these receptors, no antigen is known. TCRdb ran MiXCR on the reads and lists one entry per CDR3 protein. The data contain fewer than 650,000 distinct CDR3 sequences, 40% of them singletons. The sample here was cultured PBMCs, taken from culture after CMV antigen stimulation. These TCRs come from a human donor in good health (CMV status not recorded). Some clones in this sample may be carry-over from other donors' samples.

This clonotype has more than one count but fewer than ten. V usage is TRBV7-6 and J usage is TRBJ2-5; D may be TRBD2 (5 bases). Trimming left V 8 bases short and J 0 bases short, with 7 bases between. The V gene's germline CDR1 is SGHVS and CDR2 FNYEAQ. The CDR3 length is 12 residues. CDR3 region: CASAGNQETQYF. The CDR3 nucleotides are TGTGCCAGCGCGGGCAACCAAGAGACCCAGTACTTC.

The V gene is TRBV27, the J gene TRBJ2-5; no reliable D call. V lost 5 bases, J lost 5 bases, and 15 bases lay in between. The CDR3 is 14 amino acids. Germline V lookup: CDR1 MNHEY, CDR2 SMNVEV (reference sequence). The CDR3 DNA reads as TGTGCCAGCAGTGCCCACGGGTGGCGGGAGACCCAGTACTTC. This encodes CASSAHGWRETQYF.

The DNA of the CDR3 is TGTGCCAGCAGCTTACTAGCGGGGACCTTCTACAATGAGCAGTTCTTC. Translated, it gives CASSLLAGTFYNEQFF. The J gene is TRBJ2-1, the V gene TRBV7-6, with 9 bases that match TRBD2. Germline V gene lookup returns CDR1 SGHVS and CDR2 FNYEAQ. The CDR3 is 16 amino acids. V dropped 2 bases and J dropped 3; count of bases not matched to a gene: 5.

The V gene is TRBV12-3 or TRBV12-4, the J gene TRBJ2-3; 11 nucleotides agree with TRBD2. J was trimmed by 5 bases and V by 2 bases; bases with no gene match: 3. CDR3 length equals 15 residues. In DNA, the CDR3 is TGTGCCAGCAGTTTAACTAGCGGGAGTAGAGATACGCAGTATTTT. It translates to CASSLTSGSRDTQYF.

The genes are TRBV18 and TRBJ2-3; D perhaps matches TRBD2 (6 bases). Germline lookup yields CDR1 KGHSH and CDR2 LQKENI. CDR3 length: 14 amino acids. The V and J ends lost 6 bases and 10 bases respectively, with 20 bases between them. CDR3 loop: CASSSGVTLAAQYF. The CDR3 DNA sequence: TGTGCCAGCTCGTCGGGGGTAACCCTGGCTGCGCAGTATTTT.

This clonotype occurred a few times. The chain carries TRBV6-1 and TRBJ2-7, with TRBD2 matching over 8 bases. This CDR3 is built from 14 residues. After removal of 1 base from V and 3 bases from J, the junction contained 2 bases not matched to a gene. Germline V CDR1 and CDR2: MNHNS, SASEGT. The CDR3 region is CASSEGLAGYEQYF. The DNA of the CDR3 is TGTGCCAGCAGTGAAGGGCTAGCGGGCTACGAGCAGTACTTC.

The chain couples TRBV19 to TRBJ1-5, with D uncertain. Trimming cost V 8 bases and J 0 bases, with 11 bases left between them. The CDR3 has 14 residues. In germline, CDR1 is LNHDA, CDR2 SQIVND (reference sequence). The CDR3 DNA follows: TGTGCCAGTCTACTGGGGTATAGCAATCAGCCCCAGCATTTT. This translates into CASLLGYSNQPQHF. The complete variable domain, with remaining parts taken from reference TRBV19 and TRBJ1-5, reads DGGITQSPKYLFRKEGQNVTLSCEQNLNHDAMYWYRQDPGQGLRLIYYSQIVNDFQKGDIAEGYSVSREKKESFPLTVTSAQKNPTAFYLCASLLGYSNQPQHFGDGTRLSIL.

The genes are TRBV9 and TRBJ1-2; maybe TRBD1 (5 bases). This CDR3 has 15 amino acids. Germline V gene lookup returns CDR1 SGDLS and CDR2 YYNGEE. V shed 2 bases and J shed 4 bases, with 15 bases lying between them. The CDR3 sequence is CASSVTPGGGYGYTF. The CDR3 nucleotides read TGTGCCAGCAGCGTCACTCCCGGGGGGGGCTATGGCTACACCTTC.

This clonotype was picked up a small number of times. The gene calls are TRBV2 and TRBJ2-2; D unresolved. Trimming took 6 bases from V and 0 from J, leaving 8 bases between them. The CDR3 length is 14 residues. From germline, CDR1 is SNHLY and CDR2 FYNNEI. As DNA, the CDR3 is TGTGCCAGCAGGGGCTCTGCGAACACCGGGGAGCTGTTTTTT. Translating it yields CASRGSANTGELFF.

In regard to this clonotype: The junction differs from germline at one of its ends, possibly a read error. CDR3 amino acids: CASCYGWTGELFF. The CDR3 nucleotides read TGTGCCAGCTGTTACGGATGGACCGGGGAGCTGTTTTTT. The chain couples TRBV6-2 or TRBV6-3 to TRBJ2-2, with D uncertain. Germline CDR1 and CDR2: MNHEY and SVGEGT. The CDR3 consists of 13 residues.

The rearrangement joins TRBV6-2 or TRBV6-3 to TRBJ2-7, with TRBD2 identical over 8 bases. V lost 2 bases and J lost 2; bases outside the gene matches: 5. In germline, CDR1 is MNHEY, CDR2 SVGEGT. The CDR3 is 15 residues long. CDR3 nucleotides: TGTGCCAGCAGTTACCGCACTAGCGGACCCTACGAGCAGTACTTC. Amino acid sequence: CASSYRTSGPYEQYF.

This clonotype was found a few times. The V and J genes are TRBV4-1 and TRBJ2-7; the match to TRBD2 covers 10 bases. Trimming took 0 bases from V and 3 from J; bases not matched to a gene: 23. Looked up from germline, CDR1 is MGHRA and CDR2 is YSYEKL. The CDR3 is 22 amino acids. The CDR3 loop reads CASSQDFTSIGSGRAFCYEQYF. The CDR3 coding sequence is TGCGCCAGCAGCCAAGATTTTACGTCCATTGGCAGCGGGAGGGCCTTTTGCTACGAGCAGTACTTC.

V is TRBV5-4 and J is TRBJ2-6, with a possible D match to TRBD2 (5 bases). Between the trimmed V and J ends, which lost 4 bases and 1 base, there was a span of 9 bases. The germline V gene has CDR1 SGHNT and CDR2 YYREEE (reference sequence). The CDR3 has 15 amino acids. CDR3 in DNA: TGTGCCAGCAGCACATGGACTTCTGGGGCCAACGTCCTGACTTTC. Encoded protein: CASSTWTSGANVLTF.

This clonotype occurred a few times. The V call is TRBV4-1, the J call TRBJ2-3; D may be TRBD1 (5 bases). V dropped 1 base and J dropped 2 bases, with 10 bases sitting between them. CDR3 length: 15 residues. Per the germline V gene, CDR1 is MGHRA and CDR2 is YSYEKL. The CDR3 DNA follows: TGCGCCAGCAGCCAAGTCCAGGGCTACACAGATACGCAGTATTTT. Translating gives CASSQVQGYTDTQYF.

The chain combines TRBV7-2 with TRBJ1-6; no firm D call. V shed 4 bases and J shed 7 bases, with 8 bases lying between them. Germline lookup yields CDR1 SGHTA and CDR2 FQGNSA. This CDR3 has 13 amino acids. CDR3 nucleotides: TGTGCCAGCAGCTACAGTACCAATTCACCCCTCCACTTT. Its translation is CASSYSTNSPLHF.

This clonotype was seen a handful of times. V usage is TRBV7-2 and J usage is TRBJ2-7; a weak D match, TRBD2 (6 bases). The germline V gene encodes CDR1 SGHTA and CDR2 FQGNSA. The CDR3 sequence is 15 residues long. Deletions cut 5 bases from V and 1 base from J, with 15 bases between. In DNA form, the CDR3 reads TGTGCCAGCAGCCCCTGGACCGGGGGATCCTACGAGCAGTACTTC. It translates to CASSPWTGGSYEQYF.

The rearrangement joins TRBV7-2 to TRBJ2-1; no clear D gene. This CDR3 comprises 11 residues. Looked up from germline, CDR1 is SGHTA and CDR2 is FQGNSA. V gave up 3 bases and J gave up 9 bases, with 6 bases separating them. The CDR3 sequence: CASSFSSEQFF. The CDR3 DNA is TGTGCCAGCAGCTTCTCAAGTGAGCAGTTCTTC.

This clonotype was detected a few times. The gene calls are TRBV7-2 and TRBJ2-2; D is ambiguous. Trimming left V 5 bases short and J 0 bases short, with 10 bases between. There are 15 residues in the CDR3. From germline, CDR1 is SGHTA and CDR2 FQGNSA. Here the CDR3 DNA reads TGTGCCAGCAGCCCTGACGGAGCGAACACCGGGGAGCTGTTTTTT. Residues: CASSPDGANTGELFF.

The chain is built from TRBV6-2 or TRBV6-3 and TRBJ2-1; the match to TRBD1 covers 9 bases. Germline values: CDR1 MNHEY, CDR2 SVGEGT. The CDR3 length is 13 residues. V lost 8 bases to trimming and J lost 9 bases; unmatched junction nucleotides: 8. The CDR3 coding sequence is TGTGCCAGCGGACGGACAGGGGAGGGTGAGCAGTTCTTC. As protein: CASGRTGEGEQFF.